In this sample, the clone carrying this TCR beta chain turned up a few times. Per the study methods: The authors estimated nucleated cell counts from reference gene primer amplification. Some clones are missing from TCRdb's copy, which holds only in-frame ones; the method was immunoSEQ multiplex PCR. The V and J calls and clone size come from that table; D and trimming were worked out from the DNA. The table lists 35,000 to 45,000 clones, about nine tenths of them singletons. The CDR3 is 14 residues long. V lost 5 bases, J lost 3 bases, and 6 bases stayed unmatched. Germline CDR1 and CDR2: MNHEY and SVGEGT. This record comes from a study of blood T cell repertoires in COVID-19. Study-wide background: Material from acute and convalescent COVID-19 was sourced from the United States, Italy and Spain. T cells, B-cell-depleted T cells, or PBMCs supplied cDNA or gDNA.

This receptor was taken from a human donor in a cohort sampled during active COVID-19. The rearrangement uses TRBV6-2 or TRBV6-3 and TRBJ1-2; 7 bases match TRBD1. Specimen: peripheral blood. The CDR3 sequence: CASSLGQSHYGYTF. CDR3 DNA sequence: TGTGCCAGCAGTCTGGGACAGTCCCACTATGGCTACACCTTC.